This T cell receptor (beta chain) derives from a study of CD8 T cells in ankylosing spondylitis. Libraries of TCR beta came from quantitative 5'-RACE with molecular barcodes. TCRdb reprocessed the 5' RACE reads with MiXCR, giving one entry per CDR3 protein. The sample gives 200,000 or so distinct CDR3 sequences, about a quarter of which show up once; 5% to 8% is in the top ten. Trimming took off 6 bases at V and 3 bases at J, with 17 bases between the two ends. In germline, CDR1 is DFQATT, CDR2 SNEGSKA (reference sequence). There are 14 residues in the CDR3. This clonotype was seen ten or more times. As yet, its antigen is unknown. The study, taken as a whole, reports: Ankylosing spondylitis blood appeared to carry a characteristic TCR beta motif of eight or nine highly homologous variants.

The V gene is TRBV20-1, the J gene TRBJ1-1; no definite D call. The specimen was blood, either unsorted or a sorted T cell fraction (not recorded which). This TCR derives from a male donor with ankylosing spondylitis or in good health (not recorded which). CDR3 sequence reads: CSAPAREVDTEAFF. The CDR3 DNA reads TGCAGTGCCCCCGCTAGGGAGGTGGACACTGAAGCTTTCTTT.